The 16 T cell receptor beta chains given below trace back to one sample, sequenced in a study of T cell responses to AZD1222 COVID-19 vaccine. Clones were sequenced by immunoSEQ multiplex PCR, and TCRdb holds only the in-frame ones, with some missing. The sample lists tens of thousands of clones; 65% to 80% were seen once. The starting material was peripheral blood, obtained on day 0 of MenACWY control vaccination. The receptors come from an adult in good health.

J is TRBJ2-7 and V is TRBV10-2, with D unclear. The ends were cut back, 3 bases at V and 6 bases at J, with 15 bases in the middle. The CDR3 extends over 14 amino acids. Germline-derived CDR1 and CDR2 are WSHSY and SAAADI. The CDR3 sequence is CASSEGLAPSEQYV. The CDR3 DNA sequence: TGCGCCAGCAGTGAAGGTTTAGCCCCCTCCGAGCAGTACGTC.

This rearrangement joins TRBV11-2 to TRBJ2-2; 7 bases map to TRBD1. This CDR3 is 16 amino acids long. J gave up 6 bases and V 5 bases, and 12 bases lay outside the gene matches. Germline V gives CDR1 SGHAT, CDR2 FQNNGV. The CDR3 bases are TGTGCCAGCAGCCTCCGACAGGGTGTTATATCCGGGGAGCTGTTTTTT. Amino acids: CASSLRQGVISGELFF.

V and J are TRBV5-1 and TRBJ2-1; no reliable D call. Germline CDR1 and CDR2: SGHRS and YFSETQ. The CDR3 length is 13 residues. With 4 bases removed from V and 2 bases from J, the gap between germline ends came to 7 bases. DNA of the CDR3: TGCGCCAGCAGCCGGAAGGCCTACAATGAGCAGTTCTTC. It translates to CASSRKAYNEQFF. The whole variable domain, remainder taken from reference TRBV5-1 and TRBJ2-1, is KAGVTQTPRYLIKTRGQQVTLSCSPISGHRSVSWYQQTPGQGLQFLFEYFSETQRNKGNFPGRFSGRQFSNSRSEMNVSTLELGDSALYLCASSRKAYNEQFFGPGTRLTVL.

J is TRBJ1-5 and V is TRBV19; D gene unclear. CDR3 size: 16 residues. Germline CDR1 reads LNHDA; CDR2 reads SQIVND (reference sequence). V shed 4 bases and J shed 0 bases, with 13 bases lying between them. CDR3 residues: CASSTRQGNSNQPQHF. DNA of the CDR3: TGTGCCAGTAGTACACGACAAGGAAATAGCAATCAGCCCCAGCATTTT.

V usage is TRBV30 and J usage is TRBJ2-2; 9 positions match TRBD1. Looked up from germline, CDR1 is GTSNPN and CDR2 is SVGIG (reference sequence). Trimming cost V 4 bases and J 4 bases; bases outside gene matches: 7. This CDR3 has 15 residues. CDR3 sequence (DNA): TGTGCCTGGAATAGGGGGACAGGGACCACCGGGGAGCTGTTTTTT. The encoded protein is CAWNRGTGTTGELFF.

The chain employs TRBV19 and TRBJ1-5, with D possibly matching TRBD1 (6 bases). This CDR3 region has 15 residues. Trimming shortened V by 8 bases and J by 5 bases, and 19 bases separated the two germline ends. Germline CDR1 reads LNHDA; CDR2 reads SQIVND (reference sequence). The CDR3 DNA reads as TGTGCCAGTCATAGCAGGGGATCGGATCATCAGCCCCAGCATTTT. Amino acid sequence: CASHSRGSDHQPQHF.

The chain couples TRBV7-9 to TRBJ2-2; D uncertain. Trimming removed 5 bases from V and 1 base from J, with 17 bases in between. The CDR3 loop spans 17 amino acids. Germline CDR1 is SEHNR and CDR2 is FQNEAQ (reference sequence). CDR3 DNA: TGTGCCAGCAGCCGACAAACCGGGCAGATGAACACCGGGGAGCTGTTTTTT. As protein: CASSRQTGQMNTGELFF.

This chain joins TRBV9 and TRBJ1-4; D perhaps matches TRBD1 (5 bases). Trimming stripped 4 bases from V and 3 bases from J, with 13 bases between. CDR3 size: 15 residues. Germline V gives CDR1 SGDLS, CDR2 YYNGEE. The CDR3 spells CASSIDSQANEKLFF. CDR3 DNA: TGTGCCAGCAGCATAGACAGTCAGGCTAATGAAAAACTGTTTTTT.

The genes are TRBV7-8 and TRBJ1-5; 12 bases are shared with TRBD1. Per germline, CDR1 SGHVS and CDR2 FQNEAQ. Trimming cost V 4 bases and J 5 bases; bases outside gene matches: 6. The CDR3 is made up of 16 amino acids. The CDR3 is CASSSWDRGLDQPQHF. The CDR3 DNA sequence: TGTGCCAGCAGCTCGTGGGACAGGGGGCTCGATCAGCCCCAGCATTTT.

The chain carries TRBV4-1 and TRBJ1-1, with 10 bases aligning to TRBD1. The CDR3 length is 13 residues. Germline-derived CDR1 and CDR2 are MGHRA and YSYEKL. V was clipped by 4 bases and J by 10 bases; unmatched bases: 6. The CDR3 is CASSPGTGEGAFF. CDR3 nucleotides: TGCGCCAGCAGCCCCGGGACAGGGGAAGGAGCTTTCTTT.

The V call is TRBV5-1, the J call TRBJ2-7; D not resolved. The CDR3 has 14 residues. V was trimmed by 0 bases and J by 3 bases, leaving 10 bases between them. CDR1 and CDR2 (germline): SGHRS, YFSETQ. The CDR3 DNA follows: TGCGCCAGCAGCTTGGCAGGAACCGGCTACGAGCAGTACTTC. Translation gives CASSLAGTGYEQYF.

V usage is TRBV5-1 and J usage is TRBJ2-7, with 7 bases lining up with TRBD1. The CDR3 is 16 residues long. Germline assignment: CDR1 SGHRS and CDR2 YFSETQ. Losses at the gene ends were 4 bases for V and 0 bases for J; bases not matched to a gene: 10. The CDR3, as DNA: TGCGCCAGCAGCCGCAACCGGGACAGCCCCTCCTACGAGCAGTACTTC. It yields the protein CASSRNRDSPSYEQYF.

This clone was counted once. The chain recombines TRBV5-4 with TRBJ1-2; 9 bases are a match to TRBD1. This CDR3 spans 14 amino acids. V trimming: 5 bases; J trimming: 8 bases; junction bases outside the gene matches: 10. Germline V gives CDR1 SGHNT, CDR2 YYREEE (reference sequence). CDR3 sequence: CASRVPGQGSGYTF. The DNA for the CDR3 is TGTGCCAGCAGGGTTCCGGGACAGGGCTCCGGCTACACCTTC.

The V call is TRBV28, the J call TRBJ2-7, with a possible D match to TRBD1 (5 bases). The V end lost 1 base, the J end lost 3 bases, and 10 bases lay between the germline ends. The CDR3 extends over 14 amino acids. Germline V gives CDR1 MDHEN, CDR2 SYDVKM. CDR3 DNA: TGTGCCAGCAGTTTATCTCCAAGGGGCTACGAGCAGTACTTC. Translation: CASSLSPRGYEQYF.

The chain employs TRBV5-1 and TRBJ2-3; no definite D call. Trimming removed 1 base at V and 1 base at J, with 7 bases between. The CDR3 extends over 14 amino acids. From germline, CDR1 is SGHRS and CDR2 YFSETQ. The CDR3 region is CASSLSGGTDTQYF. CDR3 nucleotides: TGCGCCAGCAGCTTGTCTGGAGGCACAGATACGCAGTATTTT.

V gene TRBV6-5 combines with J gene TRBJ1-2; tentatively, D is TRBD1 (6 bases). This CDR3 comprises 15 residues. Trimming removed 5 bases from V and 7 bases from J, with 20 bases in between. The V gene's germline CDR1 is MNHEY and CDR2 SVGAGI. The CDR3 coding sequence is TGTGCCAGCAGTAGACCCACGATTACAGGGTCTGGCTACACCTTC. This codes for CASSRPTITGSGYTF.